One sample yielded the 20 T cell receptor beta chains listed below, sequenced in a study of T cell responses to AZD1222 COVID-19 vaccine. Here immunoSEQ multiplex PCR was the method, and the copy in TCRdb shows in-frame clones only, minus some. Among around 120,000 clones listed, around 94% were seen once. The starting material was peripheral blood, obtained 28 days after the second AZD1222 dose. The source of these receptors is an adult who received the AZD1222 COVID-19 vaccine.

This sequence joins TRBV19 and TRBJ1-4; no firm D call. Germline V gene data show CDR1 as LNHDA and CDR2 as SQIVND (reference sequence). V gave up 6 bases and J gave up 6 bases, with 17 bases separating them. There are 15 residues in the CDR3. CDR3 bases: TGTGCCAGTAGGGCATCGGGCGGTGGAGATGAAAAACTGTTTTTT. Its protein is CASRASGGGDEKLFF.

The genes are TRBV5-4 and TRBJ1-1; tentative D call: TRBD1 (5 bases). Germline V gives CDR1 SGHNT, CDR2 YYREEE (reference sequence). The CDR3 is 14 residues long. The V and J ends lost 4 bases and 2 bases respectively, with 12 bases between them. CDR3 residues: CASSPGRANTEAFF. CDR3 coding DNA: TGTGCCAGCAGCCCGGGACGTGCAAACACTGAAGCTTTCTTT.

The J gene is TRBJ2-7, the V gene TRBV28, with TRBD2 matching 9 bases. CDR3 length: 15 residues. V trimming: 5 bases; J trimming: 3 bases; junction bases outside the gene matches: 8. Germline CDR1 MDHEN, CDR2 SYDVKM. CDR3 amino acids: CASSPLAGPLYEQYF. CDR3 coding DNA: TGTGCCAGCAGTCCTCTAGCGGGGCCCCTCTACGAGCAGTACTTC.

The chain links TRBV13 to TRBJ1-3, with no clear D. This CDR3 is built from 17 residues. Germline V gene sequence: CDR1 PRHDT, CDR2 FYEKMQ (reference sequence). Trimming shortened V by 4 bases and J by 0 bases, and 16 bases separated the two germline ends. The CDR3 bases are TGTGCCAGCAGCTGGCTAGTCAACTCTAGCTCTGGAAACACCATATATTTT. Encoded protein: CASSWLVNSSSGNTIYF.

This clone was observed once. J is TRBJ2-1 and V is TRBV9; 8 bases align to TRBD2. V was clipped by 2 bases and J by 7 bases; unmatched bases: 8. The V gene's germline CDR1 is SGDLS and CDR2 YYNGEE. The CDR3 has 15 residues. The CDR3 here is CASSVQAGARNEQFF. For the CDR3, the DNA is TGTGCCAGCAGCGTGCAAGCGGGAGCGCGTAATGAGCAGTTCTTC.

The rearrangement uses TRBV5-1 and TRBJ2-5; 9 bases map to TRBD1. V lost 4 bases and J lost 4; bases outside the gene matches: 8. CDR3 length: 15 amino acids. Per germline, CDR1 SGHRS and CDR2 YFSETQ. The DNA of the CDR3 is TGCGCCAGCAGCGCCAACACAGGGGGCGGAGAGACCCAGTACTTC. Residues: CASSANTGGGETQYF.

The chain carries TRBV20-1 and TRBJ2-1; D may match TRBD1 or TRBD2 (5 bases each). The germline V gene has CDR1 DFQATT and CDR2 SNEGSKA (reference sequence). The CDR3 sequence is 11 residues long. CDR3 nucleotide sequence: TGCAGCGGGGCAGACTACAATGAGCAGTTCTTC. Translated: CSGADYNEQFF.

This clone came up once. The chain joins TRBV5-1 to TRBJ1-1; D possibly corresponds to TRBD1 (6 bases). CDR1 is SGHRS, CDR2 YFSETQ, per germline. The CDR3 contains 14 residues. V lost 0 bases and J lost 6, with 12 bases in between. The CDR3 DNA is TGCGCCAGCAGCTTGGGGGGGCCGAAGGCTGAAGCTTTCTTT. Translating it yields CASSLGGPKAEAFF.

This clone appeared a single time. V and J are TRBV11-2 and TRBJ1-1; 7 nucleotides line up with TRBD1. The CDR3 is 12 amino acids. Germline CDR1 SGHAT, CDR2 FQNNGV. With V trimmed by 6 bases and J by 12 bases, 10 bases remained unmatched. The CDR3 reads CASSSQGSAPFF. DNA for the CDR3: TGTGCCAGCAGTTCACAGGGGTCGGCTCCTTTCTTT.

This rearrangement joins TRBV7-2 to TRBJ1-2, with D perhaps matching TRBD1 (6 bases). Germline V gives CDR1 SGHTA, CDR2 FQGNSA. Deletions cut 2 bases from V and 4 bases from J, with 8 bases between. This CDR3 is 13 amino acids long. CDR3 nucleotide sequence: TGTGCCAGCAGCTTACTACAGGGCTATGGCTACACCTTC. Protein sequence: CASSLLQGYGYTF. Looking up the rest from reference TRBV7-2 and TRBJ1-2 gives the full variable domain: GAGVSQSPSNKVTEKGKDVELRCDPISGHTALYWYRQSLGQGLEFLIYFQGNSAPDKSGLPSDRFSAERTGGSVSTLTIQRTQQEDSAVYLCASSLLQGYGYTFGSGTRLTVV.

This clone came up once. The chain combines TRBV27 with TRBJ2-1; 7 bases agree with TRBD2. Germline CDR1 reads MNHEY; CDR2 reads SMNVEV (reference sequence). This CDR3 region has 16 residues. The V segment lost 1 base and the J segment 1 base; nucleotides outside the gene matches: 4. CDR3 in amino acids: CASSLWGGASYNEQFF. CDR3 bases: TGTGCCAGCAGTTTATGGGGAGGGGCTTCCTACAATGAGCAGTTCTTC.

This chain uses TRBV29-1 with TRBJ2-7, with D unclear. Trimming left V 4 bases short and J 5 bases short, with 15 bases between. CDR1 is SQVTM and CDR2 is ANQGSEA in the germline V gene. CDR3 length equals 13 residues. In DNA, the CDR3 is TGCAGCGTTGCGAGTCAAGGTATTGACGAGCAGTACTTC. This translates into CSVASQGIDEQYF.

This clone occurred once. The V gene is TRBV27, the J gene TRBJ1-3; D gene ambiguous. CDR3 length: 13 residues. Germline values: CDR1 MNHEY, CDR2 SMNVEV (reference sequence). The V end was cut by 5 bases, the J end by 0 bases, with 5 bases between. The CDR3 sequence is CASSAGSGNTIYF. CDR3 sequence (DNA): TGTGCCAGCAGTGCAGGCTCTGGAAACACCATATATTTT.

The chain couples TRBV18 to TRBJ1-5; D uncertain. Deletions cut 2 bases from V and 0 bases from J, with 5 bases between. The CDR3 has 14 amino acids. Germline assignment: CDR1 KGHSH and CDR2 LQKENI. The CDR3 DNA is TGTGCCAGCTCACCAGGGAATAGCAATCAGCCCCAGCATTTT. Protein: CASSPGNSNQPQHF.

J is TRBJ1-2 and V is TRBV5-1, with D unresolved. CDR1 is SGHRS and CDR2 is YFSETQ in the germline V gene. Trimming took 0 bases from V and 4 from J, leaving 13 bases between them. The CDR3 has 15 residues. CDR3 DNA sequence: TGCGCCAGCAGCTTGGGGGCGGTGGGAGTCTATGGCTACACCTTC. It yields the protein CASSLGAVGVYGYTF.

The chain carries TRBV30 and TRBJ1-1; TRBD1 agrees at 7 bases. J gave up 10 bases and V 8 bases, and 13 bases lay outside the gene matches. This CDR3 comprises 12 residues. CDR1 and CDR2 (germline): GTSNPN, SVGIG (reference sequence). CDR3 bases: TGTGCCGGACAGGAGGCCCGGATTGGAGCTTTCTTT. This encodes CAGQEARIGAFF.

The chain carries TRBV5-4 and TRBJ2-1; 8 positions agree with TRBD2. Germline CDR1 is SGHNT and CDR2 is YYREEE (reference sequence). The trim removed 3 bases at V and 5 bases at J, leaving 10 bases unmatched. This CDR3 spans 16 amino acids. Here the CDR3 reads CASSSGGASAHNEQFF. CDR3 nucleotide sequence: TGTGCCAGCAGCTCCGGGGGGGCTAGCGCGCACAATGAGCAGTTCTTC.

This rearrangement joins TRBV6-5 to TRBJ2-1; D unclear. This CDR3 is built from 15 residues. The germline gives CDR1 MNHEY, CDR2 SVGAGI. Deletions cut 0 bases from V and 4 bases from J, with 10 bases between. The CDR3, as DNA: TGTGCCAGCAGTTACTCGGAGCCGGTGTACAATGAGCAGTTCTTC. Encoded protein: CASSYSEPVYNEQFF.

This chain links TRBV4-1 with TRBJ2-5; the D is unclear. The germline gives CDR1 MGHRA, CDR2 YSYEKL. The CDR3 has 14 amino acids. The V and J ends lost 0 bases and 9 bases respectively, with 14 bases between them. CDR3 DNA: TGCGCCAGCAGCCAAGACCGTGCCACGAAGTCCCAGTACTTC. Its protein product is CASSQDRATKSQYF.

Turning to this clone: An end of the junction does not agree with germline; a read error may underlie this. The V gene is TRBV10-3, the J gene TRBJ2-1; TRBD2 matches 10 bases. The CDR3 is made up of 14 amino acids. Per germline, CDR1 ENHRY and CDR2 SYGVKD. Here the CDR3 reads CAISDRLAGEDLLF. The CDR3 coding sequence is TGTGCCATCAGTGATCGGCTAGCGGGAGAAGATCTGCTCTTC.